This T cell receptor (beta chain) was found in a study of T cell responses to AZD1222 COVID-19 vaccine. Germline values: CDR1 DFQATT, CDR2 SNEGSKA (reference sequence). Trimming removed 3 bases from V and 4 bases from J, with 16 bases in between. The CDR3 has 15 amino acids. Note on this clone: Its antigen is unidentified.

Findings and limits, study-wide: The reported proportion of spike-specific TCRs targeting unmutated variant regions was nearly half.

Clones were read by immunoSEQ multiplex PCR, and TCRdb kept only the in-frame ones, dropping some. Here the sample spans 100,000 to 150,000 clones, roughly 88% being singletons. V gene TRBV20-1 combines with J gene TRBJ2-1; maybe TRBD2 (7 bases). This clonotype originated in an adult in good health. Source: peripheral blood, taken on day 0 of AZD1222 vaccination. The CDR3 is CSASGAGALYNEQFF. The CDR3 nucleotides are TGCAGTGCTAGTGGCGCGGGGGCCTTATACAATGAGCAGTTCTTC.